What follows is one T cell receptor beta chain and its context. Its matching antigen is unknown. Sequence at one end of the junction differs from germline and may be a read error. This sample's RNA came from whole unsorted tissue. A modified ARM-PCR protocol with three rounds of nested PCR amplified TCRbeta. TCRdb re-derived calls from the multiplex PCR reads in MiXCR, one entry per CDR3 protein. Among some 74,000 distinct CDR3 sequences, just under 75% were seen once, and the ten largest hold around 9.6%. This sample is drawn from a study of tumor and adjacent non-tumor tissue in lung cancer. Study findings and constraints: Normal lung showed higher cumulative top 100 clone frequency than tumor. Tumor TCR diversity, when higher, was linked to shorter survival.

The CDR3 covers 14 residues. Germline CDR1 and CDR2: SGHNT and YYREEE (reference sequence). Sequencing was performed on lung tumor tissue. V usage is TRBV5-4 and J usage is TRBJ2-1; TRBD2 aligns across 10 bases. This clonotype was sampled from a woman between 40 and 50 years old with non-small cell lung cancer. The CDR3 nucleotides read TGTGGCAGCAGCTTAACTAGCGGGGACAATGAGCACTTCTTC. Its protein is CGSSLTSGDNEHFF.